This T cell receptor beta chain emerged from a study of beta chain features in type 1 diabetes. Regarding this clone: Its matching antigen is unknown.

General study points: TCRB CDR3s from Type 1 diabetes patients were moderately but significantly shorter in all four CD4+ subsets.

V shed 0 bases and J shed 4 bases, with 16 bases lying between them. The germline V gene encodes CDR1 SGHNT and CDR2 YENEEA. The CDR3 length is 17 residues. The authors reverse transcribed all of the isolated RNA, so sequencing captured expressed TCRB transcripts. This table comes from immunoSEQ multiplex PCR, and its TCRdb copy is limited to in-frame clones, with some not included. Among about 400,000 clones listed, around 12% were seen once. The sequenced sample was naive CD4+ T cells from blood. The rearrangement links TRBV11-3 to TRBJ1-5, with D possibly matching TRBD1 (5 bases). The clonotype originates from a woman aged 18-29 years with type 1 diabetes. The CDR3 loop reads CASSLDLPQGQNQPQHF. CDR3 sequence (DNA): TGTGCCAGCAGCTTAGATCTCCCGCAGGGCCAGAATCAGCCCCAGCATTTT.